This paragraph reports one TCR beta chain. This sample was included in a study of blood T cell repertoires in COVID-19. Sequencing used immunoSEQ multiplex PCR; TCRdb keeps in-frame clones, though not all of them. This table has some 68,000 clones, roughly 90% appearing once. V lost 5 bases to trimming and J lost 4 bases; unmatched junction nucleotides: 2. The CDR3 is 13 amino acids. Per the germline V gene, CDR1 is SGHRS and CDR2 is YFSETQ. J is TRBJ2-7 and V is TRBV5-1, with 11 bases matching TRBD1. Material for sequencing was peripheral blood. This sequence originates from a man in his forties or fifties with COVID-19, enrolled during active disease. The CDR3 DNA follows: TGCGCCAGCAGGGGGGACAGGGGGTACGAGCAGTACTTC. Protein sequence: CASRGDRGYEQYF.